These 2 T cell receptor beta chains were all obtained from the same sample, sequenced in a study of blood T cell repertoires in COVID-19. The data were produced by immunoSEQ multiplex PCR, yet TCRdb's version contains in-frame clones alone and is incomplete. The data hold about 410,000 clones, with roughly 89% observed a single time. Material for sequencing was PBMCs or T cells enriched from blood (not recorded which). All receptors derive from a woman in her thirties who had recovered from COVID-19.

The rearrangement joins TRBV29-1 to TRBJ1-1, with no clear D. The germline CDR1 and CDR2 sequences are SQVTM and ANQGSEA. Trimming removed 3 bases at V and 4 bases at J, with 12 bases between. The CDR3 runs 13 residues. The DNA of the CDR3 is TGCAGCGTTGAGCGGTCCCCTGGCACTGAAGCTTTCTTT. This translates into CSVERSPGTEAFF.

The chain recombines TRBV19 with TRBJ2-7, with 9 bases that match TRBD1. The trim removed 3 bases at V and 6 bases at J, leaving 6 bases unmatched. The germline V gene has CDR1 LNHDA and CDR2 SQIVND (reference sequence). CDR3 length equals 14 residues. CDR3 loop: CASSIQTGGGEQYF. Here the CDR3 DNA reads TGTGCCAGTAGTATTCAAACAGGGGGCGGCGAGCAGTACTTC.